One and the same sample provided the 10 T cell receptor beta chains below, sequenced in a study of T-cell reconstitution after alpha-beta-depleted transplantation in children. Unique molecular identifiers tagged the TCRbeta library. TCRdb reprocessed the PCR reads with MiXCR, giving one entry per CDR3 protein. The sample has about 27,000 distinct CDR3 sequences; roughly a sixth are singletons. The sample was PBMCs, mostly from graft donor cells, taken 60 days after TCRalphabeta/CD19-depleted stem cell transplant. The receptors originated from a male patient aged 2 to 9 who had a stem cell transplant for acute lymphoblastic leukemia, so the T cells may come from the graft donor.

The chain has TRBV6-4 and TRBJ2-1, with TRBD2 matching over 8 bases. The CDR3 has 18 amino acids. CDR1 and CDR2 (germline): MRHNA, SNTAGT. Losses at the gene ends were 11 bases for V and 0 bases for J; bases not matched to a gene: 18. CDR3 DNA: TGTGCCTTCAGTTTCAAACTAGCGGCCCCCTACTCCTACAATGAGCAGTTCTTC. This sequence encodes CAFSFKLAAPYSYNEQFF.

This sequence joins TRBV20-1 and TRBJ1-1; D gene uncertain. Trimming left V 0 bases short and J 4 bases short, with 15 bases between. This CDR3 is built from 15 residues. Germline CDR1 is DFQATT and CDR2 is SNEGSKA (reference sequence). The CDR3, as DNA: TGCAGTGCTAGAGATCCCCTGGAGGGAAGCACTGAAGCTTTCTTT. Translation: CSARDPLEGSTEAFF.

The chain is built from TRBV18 and TRBJ2-1; D is undetermined. Trimming removed 3 bases from V and 6 bases from J, with 21 bases in between. Per germline, CDR1 KGHSH and CDR2 LQKENI. This CDR3 spans 17 amino acids. DNA of the CDR3: TGTGCCAGCTCACCCCTACCTGGTCCCGGGTCGGGCAATGAGCAGTTCTTC. Its protein is CASSPLPGPGSGNEQFF.

The chain carries TRBV12-3 or TRBV12-4 and TRBJ1-1, with D tentatively TRBD1 (5 bases). V was cut by 3 bases and J by 3 bases, with 26 bases left in between. CDR3 size: 19 residues. The CDR3 loop reads CASSFYGWQGVYSDTEAFF. The CDR3 coding sequence is TGTGCCAGCAGTTTTTATGGGTGGCAGGGCGTATATTCGGACACTGAAGCTTTCTTT.

This clonotype was recorded at least ten times. V and J are TRBV20-1 and TRBJ1-5, with D possibly being TRBD1 (6 bases). CDR1 is DFQATT, CDR2 SNEGSKA, per germline (reference sequence). The V end lost 4 bases, the J end lost 6 bases, and 19 bases lay between the germline ends. The CDR3 length is 15 residues. The CDR3 coding sequence is TGCAGTGCTACTCCGGGGGGGGGGACATCTCAGCCCCAGCATTTT. It codes for CSATPGGGTSQPQHF.

This clonotype was counted a few times. This chain joins TRBV20-1 and TRBJ2-7; 7 nucleotides align to TRBD2. CDR3 size: 18 residues. With 6 bases clipped from V and 0 bases from J, the junction kept 20 bases outside the gene matches. Germline V gives CDR1 DFQATT, CDR2 SNEGSKA (reference sequence). CDR3 sequence: CSASSGLAAALLSYEQYF. CDR3 sequence (DNA): TGCAGTGCGTCCTCTGGGCTAGCGGCCGCCTTGCTCTCCTACGAGCAGTACTTC.

The chain is built from TRBV28 and TRBJ1-2, with D tentatively TRBD1 (5 bases). This CDR3 region has 15 residues. Germline V gene sequence: CDR1 MDHEN, CDR2 SYDVKM. Trimming cost V 3 bases and J 3 bases, with 14 bases left between them. The CDR3 region has the DNA TGTGCCAGCAGTTTTAGGAACAGGATCCACTATGGCTACACCTTC. This gives the protein CASSFRNRIHYGYTF.

By share of the sample, this clonotype is large. This chain links TRBV7-9 with TRBJ2-3; D may be TRBD2 (5 bases). The CDR3 has 14 amino acids. The germline V and J ends were trimmed by 7 bases and 4 bases, with 15 bases remaining between them. Per the germline V gene, CDR1 is SEHNR and CDR2 is FQNEAQ (reference sequence). DNA of the CDR3: TGTGCCAGCATACTACTAGATGGTGCAGATACGCAGTATTTT. Protein: CASILLDGADTQYF.

This clonotype showed up just a few times. The J gene is TRBJ2-3, the V gene TRBV5-6; TRBD1 aligns across 10 bases. The CDR3 loop spans 16 amino acids. With 4 bases clipped from V and 9 bases from J, the junction kept 14 bases outside the gene matches. Per the germline V gene, CDR1 is SGHDT and CDR2 is YYEEEE. CDR3 protein: CASSAEPGQGLDTQYF. CDR3 nucleotides: TGTGCCAGCAGCGCGGAACCGGGACAGGGGTTGGACACGCAGTATTTT.

This clonotype was seen a single time. The chain links TRBV9 to TRBJ1-2, with 7 bases fitting TRBD1. The CDR3 sequence is 13 residues long. The V segment lost 0 bases and the J segment 4 bases; nucleotides outside the gene matches: 0. Germline values: CDR1 SGDLS, CDR2 YYNGEE. The CDR3 DNA follows: TGTGCCAGCAGCGTAGAGGGGGCCTATGGCTACACCTTC. It specifies CASSVEGAYGYTF.